The T cell receptor beta chain under discussion was sequenced for a study of cytomegalovirus exposure and HLA in healthy donors. Study overall: Genotyping of roughly 400 donors showed that around 86% belonged to the Caucasian-associated ancestry cluster.

Use of 60 Vbeta and 13 Jbeta primers characterized the PCR. The method was immunoSEQ multiplex PCR; TCRdb's version includes in-frame clones alone and lacks a portion of them. The sample includes roughly 200,000 clones, around 87% seen only once; the top ten take 1.3%. CDR1 is MDHEN, CDR2 SYDVKM, per germline. This CDR3 region has 15 residues. Trimming removed 4 bases at V and 4 bases at J, with 16 bases between. Sequenced: PBMCs. This TCR derives from a young man in good health and CMV-seronegative. The chain links TRBV28 to TRBJ1-2; D may be TRBD1 (5 bases). The CDR3 coding sequence is TGTGCCAGCAGTTCGGCAATGGTGGGGGGCTATGGCTACACCTTC. It specifies CASSSAMVGGYGYTF.